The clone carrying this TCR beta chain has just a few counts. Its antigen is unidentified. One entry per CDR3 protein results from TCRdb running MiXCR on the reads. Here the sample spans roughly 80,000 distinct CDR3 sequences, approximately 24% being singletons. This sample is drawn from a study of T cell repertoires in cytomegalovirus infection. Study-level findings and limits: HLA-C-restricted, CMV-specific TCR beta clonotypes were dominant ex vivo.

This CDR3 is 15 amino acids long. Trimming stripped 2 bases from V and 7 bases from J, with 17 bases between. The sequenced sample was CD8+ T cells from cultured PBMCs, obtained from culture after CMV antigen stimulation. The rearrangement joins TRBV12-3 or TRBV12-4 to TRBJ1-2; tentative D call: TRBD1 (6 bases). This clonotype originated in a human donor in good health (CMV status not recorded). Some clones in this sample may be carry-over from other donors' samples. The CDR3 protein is CASSLTGGARFGYTF. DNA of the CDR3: TGTGCCAGCAGTTTAACGGGGGGCGCAAGGTTTGGCTACACCTTC.